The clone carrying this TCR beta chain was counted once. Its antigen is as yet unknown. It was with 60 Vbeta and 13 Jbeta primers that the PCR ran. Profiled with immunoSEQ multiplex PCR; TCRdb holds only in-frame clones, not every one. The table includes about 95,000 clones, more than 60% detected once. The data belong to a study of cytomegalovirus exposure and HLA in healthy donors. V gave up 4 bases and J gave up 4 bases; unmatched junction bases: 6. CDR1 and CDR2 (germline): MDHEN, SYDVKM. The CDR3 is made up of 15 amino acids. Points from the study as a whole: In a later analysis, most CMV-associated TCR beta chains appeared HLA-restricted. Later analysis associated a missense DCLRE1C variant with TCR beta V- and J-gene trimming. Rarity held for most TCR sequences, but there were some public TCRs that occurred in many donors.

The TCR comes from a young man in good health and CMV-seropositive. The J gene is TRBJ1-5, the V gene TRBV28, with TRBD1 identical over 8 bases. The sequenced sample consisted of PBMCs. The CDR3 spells CASSSDRGRNQPQHF. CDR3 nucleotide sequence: TGTGCCAGCAGTTCAGACAGGGGACGGAATCAGCCCCAGCATTTT.